The rows below give T cell receptor beta chains drawn from one sample of a study of blood T cells in healthy people across ages. TCRdb ran MiXCR on the 5' RACE reads and lists one entry per CDR3 protein. The sample yields hundreds of thousands of distinct CDR3 sequences, about 44% seen once. The sample consisted of blood. The receptors derive from a man younger than 40 in good health. Both conserved end residues are part of each CDR3. The D gene is left open where the match is weak. Part of the rows lack a size; the others show once, few, many or a class for expanded clones.

- TRBJ2-6 - TRBV27 CASSLWRGVGGANVLTF TGTGCCAGCAGTTTATGGAGGGGGGTCGGTGGGGCCAACGTCCTGACTTTC
many TRBJ1-4 TRBD1 TRBV25-1 CASSEWVDRGSEKLFF TGTGCCAGCAGTGAATGGGTTGACAGGGGAAGTGAAAAACTGTTTTTT
- TRBJ2-1 - TRBV11-3 CASSPGWVSYNEQFF TGTGCCAGCAGCCCCGGTTGGGTCTCCTACAATGAGCAGTTCTTC
- TRBJ2-7 - TRBV10-3 CAISEFPSYEQYF TGTGCCATCAGTGAGTTCCCCTCCTACGAGCAGTACTTC
- TRBJ1-1 TRBD1 TRBV10-3 CAIKTGGQAEAFF TGTGCCATCAAAACAGGGGGACAGGCTGAAGCTTTCTTT
many TRBJ1-2 TRBD1 TRBV5-4 CASRPGTGVGYTF TGTGCCAGCCGTCCCGGGACAGGGGTTGGCTACACCTTC
- TRBJ2-7 TRBD1 TRBV20-1 CSAPGQGFYEQYF TGCAGTGCCCCCGGACAGGGGTTCTACGAGCAGTACTTC
few TRBJ1-2 TRBD1 TRBV7-2 CASSLVVGDRGTNGYTF TGTGCCAGCAGCTTAGTCGTTGGGGACAGGGGGACCAATGGCTACACCTTC
few TRBJ2-3 - TRBV20-1 CSARPWGATDTQYF TGCAGTGCTAGGCCCTGGGGGGCCACAGATACGCAGTATTTT
many TRBJ2-4 - TRBV28 CASSLAVSTNIQYF TGTGCCAGCAGTTTAGCGGTGTCCACAAACATTCAGTACTTC
- TRBJ2-5 - TRBV9 CASSGEGSGYQETQYF TGTGCCAGCAGCGGAGAAGGGTCGGGGTACCAAGAGACCCAGTACTTC
- TRBJ1-2 - TRBV20-1 CSARTDYGYTF TGCAGTGCTAGGACAGACTATGGCTACACCTTC
- TRBJ2-1 - TRBV20-1 CRAGSGFWFF TGCAGGGCAGGGTCTGGGTTTTGGTTCTTC
- TRBJ2-3 - TRBV7-8 CASSSMDSFAPDTQYF TGTGCCAGTAGCTCCATGGACTCGTTTGCCCCAGATACGCAGTATTTT
- TRBJ2-5 TRBD2 TRBV4-2 CASSQVSGGPETQYF TGTGCCAGCAGCCAAGTGTCGGGGGGGCCGGAGACCCAGTACTTC
- TRBJ2-7 TRBD1 TRBV7-9 CASSGDSSSSYEQYF TGTGCCAGCAGCGGGGACAGCTCTAGCTCCTACGAGCAGTACTTC
- TRBJ2-7 TRBD2 TRBV7-9 CASSLATLAGVGEQYF TGTGCCAGCAGCTTAGCCACACTAGCGGGGGTTGGCGAGCAGTACTTC
few TRBJ2-7 - TRBV12-3/TRBV12-4 CASSFGLGSYEQYF TGTGCCAGCAGTTTCGGGTTAGGTAGCTACGAGCAGTACTTC
- TRBJ2-7 TRBD2 TRBV27 CASSLDSGGAGQYF TGTGCCAGCAGTTTGGATAGCGGGGGGGCCGGGCAGTACTTC
few TRBJ2-3 - TRBV6-2/TRBV6-3 CASSSLSSETDTQYF TGTGCCAGCAGTTCTTTGTCTAGCGAAACAGATACGCAGTATTTT
- TRBJ1-1 - TRBV14 CASSQDLKGGWSTEAFF TGTGCCAGCAGCCAAGATCTAAAGGGGGGATGGAGCACTGAAGCTTTCTTT
- TRBJ2-5 TRBD1 TRBV5-1 CASSWDRLYMKTQYF TGCGCCAGCAGCTGGGACAGGCTCTACATGAAGACCCAGTACTTC
few TRBJ1-4 - TRBV18 CASSPPERTNEKLFF TGTGCCAGCTCACCACCGGAACGCACTAATGAAAAACTGTTTTTT
- TRBJ1-5 TRBD1 TRBV19 CASSGGRQGILSNQPQHF TGTGCCAGTAGTGGCGGAAGACAGGGCATCCTGAGCAATCAGCCCCAGCATTTT
- TRBJ2-1 TRBD2 TRBV6-2/TRBV6-3 CASSTRTSGGTYNEQFF TGTGCCAGCAGTACTAGGACTAGCGGGGGGACATACAATGAGCAGTTCTTC
- TRBJ1-6 - TRBV6-5 CASSYGKGPPLHF TGTGCCAGCAGTTACGGAAAAGGCCCACCCCTCCACTTT
- TRBJ2-1 - TRBV24-1 CATSDPSLGEQFF TGTGCCACCAGTGATCCCTCTCTGGGTGAGCAGTTCTTC
- TRBJ2-3 TRBD2 TRBV20-1 CSSELAGGTDTQYF TGCAGTTCCGAACTAGCGGGGGGTACAGATACGCAGTATTTT
once TRBJ2-7 TRBD1 TRBV7-9 CASSPRDRADEQYF TGTGCCAGCAGCCCGAGGGACAGGGCCGACGAGCAGTACTTC
- TRBJ1-2 - TRBV2 CASSVGADYTF TGTGCCAGCAGTGTGGGGGCGGACTACACCTTC
many TRBJ2-1 - TRBV5-1 CASSLRSGSYNEQFF TGCGCCAGCAGCTTGAGGTCAGGGAGCTACAATGAGCAGTTCTTC
- TRBJ1-1 - TRBV7-2 CASSLSGDPEAFF TGTGCCAGCAGCTTATCAGGGGACCCTGAAGCTTTCTTT